The text below deals with one T cell receptor beta chain. Its antigen remains unknown. Germline CDR1 reads DFQATT; CDR2 reads SNEGSKA (reference sequence). CDR3 size: 16 residues. Trimming removed 5 bases from V and 7 bases from J, with 23 bases in between. Unique molecular identifiers were present on the cDNA, which also gained a universal primer site by template switching. TCRdb called the 5' RACE reads again in MiXCR, with one record for every CDR3 protein. The table lists more than 1.5 million distinct CDR3 sequences, more than 30% of them singletons. This entry comes from a study of identical twins. Study findings and constraints: The study based its conclusions on cross-sectional statistical analysis and did not follow the same donors. It was possible that invariant MAIT and iNKT cells partly confounded the zero-insertion analyses.

Healthy Caucasian individuals made up all the donors. This rearrangement joins TRBV20-1 to TRBJ1-4; the D gene is possibly TRBD1 (6 bases). This receptor was taken from a newborn girl in good health. Sequencing was carried out using cord blood. The CDR3 DNA reads as TGCAGTGCTCTACACCCCTACAGGGTGGATAGTGAAAAACTGTTTTTT. Encoded protein: CSALHPYRVDSEKLFF.